This T cell receptor beta chain stems from a study of shared clonotypes between healthy human individuals. About this clone itself: What it recognizes is unknown.

Study-wide results and limits: Only blood underwent sampling, and tissue repertoires likely differ.

TCRdb's table, derived via immunoSEQ multiplex PCR, lists solely in-frame clones and lacks some. The sample holds some 500,000 clones, roughly three quarters seen once. Per germline, CDR1 SGHNT and CDR2 YYREEE (reference sequence). The length of the CDR3 is 18 residues. V was clipped by 4 bases and J by 0 bases; unmatched bases: 15. Sequencing was carried out using PBMCs. This receptor was identified in a woman aged 40 to 50 in good health. Some clones in this sample may be carry-over from other donors' samples. The chain links TRBV5-4 to TRBJ2-7; 8 bases match TRBD2. CDR3 amino acids: CASSPTSGGGPSSYEQYF. CDR3 DNA: TGTGCCAGCAGCCCAACTAGCGGCGGGGGCCCAAGCTCCTACGAGCAGTACTTC.